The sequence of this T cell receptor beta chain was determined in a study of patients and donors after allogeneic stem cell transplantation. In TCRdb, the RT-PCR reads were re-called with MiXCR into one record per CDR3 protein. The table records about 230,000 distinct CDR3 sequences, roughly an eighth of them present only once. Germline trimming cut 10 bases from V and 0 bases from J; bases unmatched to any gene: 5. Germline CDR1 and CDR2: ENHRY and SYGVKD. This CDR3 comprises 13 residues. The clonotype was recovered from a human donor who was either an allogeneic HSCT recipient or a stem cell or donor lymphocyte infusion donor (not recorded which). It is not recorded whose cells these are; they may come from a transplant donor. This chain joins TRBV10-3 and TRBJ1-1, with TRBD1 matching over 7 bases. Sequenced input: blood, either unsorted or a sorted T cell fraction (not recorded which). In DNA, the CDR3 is TGTGCCACACAGGGGTTTCTGAACACTGAAGCTTTCTTT. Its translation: CATQGFLNTEAFF.